These T cell receptor beta chains were read from a single sample in a study of blood T cell repertoires in COVID-19. Data came from immunoSEQ multiplex PCR; TCRdb stores just in-frame clones and leaves some out. This sample has some 270,000 clones; 80% to 90% occur once, and the top ten carry around 0.8%. The sample was peripheral blood. These receptors were collected from a young man with acute or convalescent COVID-19. The CDR3 runs from the conserved cysteine through the conserved F or W. A D gene is named only where the DNA matches it firmly. Not all rows give a size; the values are once, few, many and, for expanded clones, a class.

DNA: TGTGCCAGCAGCCAGGGCGAGCAGTACTTC
CDR3: CASSQGEQYF
size: NA
V: TRBV5-6
J: TRBJ2-7
D: NA

DNA: TGTGCCAGTAGTATCTCCACAGGGGGAAACACTGAAGCTTTCTTT
CDR3: CASSISTGGNTEAFF
size: few
V: TRBV19
J: TRBJ1-1
D: TRBD1

DNA: TGTGCCAGCAGCACAGGACAGCAGCTTAACTATGGCTACACCTTC
CDR3: CASSTGQQLNYGYTF
size: NA
V: TRBV9
J: TRBJ1-2
D: NA

DNA: TGTGCCAGTACCTCCCGGAGGGGTAGCAATCAGCCCCAGCATTTT
CDR3: CASTSRRGSNQPQHF
size: NA
V: TRBV19
J: TRBJ1-5
D: NA

DNA: TGTGCCAGCAGCTCGGGCGGGGAGGTTGGTGCCGGGGAGCTGTTTTTT
CDR3: CASSSGGEVGAGELFF
size: NA
V: TRBV7-3
J: TRBJ2-2
D: NA

DNA: TGTGCCAGCAGCCTAACAGGGCCCAATGAAAAACTGTTTTTT
CDR3: CASSLTGPNEKLFF
size: few
V: TRBV4-2
J: TRBJ1-4
D: NA

DNA: TGTGCCAGCTCACCCCGGGTCGGAGGCACAGATACGCAGTATTTT
CDR3: CASSPRVGGTDTQYF
size: few
V: TRBV18
J: TRBJ2-3
D: NA

DNA: TGTGCCAGCAGTTTACCACAAGATACGCAGTATTTT
CDR3: CASSLPQDTQYF
size: NA
V: TRBV27
J: TRBJ2-3
D: NA

DNA: TGTGCCAGCAGTTTCCGCGACAGGAAAAGCAATCAGCCCCAGCATTTT
CDR3: CASSFRDRKSNQPQHF
size: NA
V: TRBV6-5
J: TRBJ1-5
D: NA

DNA: TGTGCCAGCAGCTACCCCATGGGAGGGGGAAAATACGAGCAGTACTTC
CDR3: CASSYPMGGGKYEQYF
size: NA
V: TRBV5-5
J: TRBJ2-7
D: NA

DNA: TGTGCCAGCAGCCTCCGGACAGGGCGACTGGATGAGCAGTTCTTC
CDR3: CASSLRTGRLDEQFF
size: NA
V: TRBV7-9
J: TRBJ2-1
D: TRBD1

DNA: TGTGCCAGCAACCCCGGCGGAACCGGGGAGCTGTTTTTT
CDR3: CASNPGGTGELFF
size: NA
V: TRBV2
J: TRBJ2-2
D: NA

DNA: TGTGCCAGTAGTGTACAGAACACTGAAGCTTTCTTT
CDR3: CASSVQNTEAFF
size: NA
V: TRBV19
J: TRBJ1-1
D: NA

DNA: TGTGCCACCAGCAGAGATCAGGGGCTCTTAGGTGGCTACACCTTC
CDR3: CATSRDQGLLGGYTF
size: NA
V: TRBV15
J: TRBJ1-2
D: NA

DNA: TGTGCCAGCTCACCACTTACCGGGACAGCTAACACTGAAGCTTTCTTT
CDR3: CASSPLTGTANTEAFF
size: once
V: TRBV18
J: TRBJ1-1
D: TRBD1

DNA: TGTGCCAGCAGCCGGACAGTCTACGAGCAGTACTTC
CDR3: CASSRTVYEQYF
size: NA
V: TRBV14
J: TRBJ2-7
D: NA

DNA: TGCGCCAGCCGATTAGCCGTGAACAATGAGCAGTTCTTC
CDR3: CASRLAVNNEQFF
size: NA
V: TRBV5-1
J: TRBJ2-1
D: NA

DNA: TGTGCCTGGACAGGGGGCGTCTATGGCTACACCTTC
CDR3: CAWTGGVYGYTF
size: NA
V: TRBV30
J: TRBJ1-2
D: TRBD1

DNA: TGTGCCAGCAGCTTGGATCGTCTAAACACTGAAGCTTTCTTT
CDR3: CASSLDRLNTEAFF
size: NA
V: TRBV5-6
J: TRBJ1-1
D: NA

DNA: TGTGCCACCAGTGATTTATCGGGAGGGCCTCAAACCGGGGAGCTGTTTTTT
CDR3: CATSDLSGGPQTGELFF
size: NA
V: TRBV24-1
J: TRBJ2-2
D: TRBD2

DNA: TGTGCCAGCGGACTCGGGGGAGGCTCCTACAATGAGCAGTTCTTC
CDR3: CASGLGGGSYNEQFF
size: NA
V: TRBV5-4
J: TRBJ2-1
D: NA

DNA: TGCGCCAGCAGCTTGGCCCCCGGGGGTGGCTACGAGCAGTACTTC
CDR3: CASSLAPGGGYEQYF
size: NA
V: TRBV5-1
J: TRBJ2-7
D: NA

DNA: TGCGCCAGCAGCTTGCAGGCCTCTGAGAACACTGAAGCTTTCTTT
CDR3: CASSLQASENTEAFF
size: NA
V: TRBV5-1
J: TRBJ1-1
D: NA

DNA: TGTGCCAGCGGTTCGGGACAGGGTTGGGATACGCAGTATTTT
CDR3: CASGSGQGWDTQYF
size: once
V: TRBV9
J: TRBJ2-3
D: TRBD1

DNA: TGTGCCAGCAGCCCTTGGGGGGGCCCCTACGAGCAGTACTTC
CDR3: CASSPWGGPYEQYF
size: NA
V: TRBV5-6
J: TRBJ2-7
D: NA

DNA: TGTGCCAGCAGTTTGAGGACAGGGCTCTACAATGAGCAGTTCTTC
CDR3: CASSLRTGLYNEQFF
size: NA
V: TRBV28
J: TRBJ2-1
D: TRBD1

DNA: TGTGCCAGCACACGAGAGAGAGGGCTGCGGCAGTACTTC
CDR3: CASTRERGLRQYF
size: NA
V: TRBV28
J: TRBJ2-7
D: NA

DNA: TGCGCCAGCAGCTTGGAACTAGCGGGGGCAGATACGCAGTATTTT
CDR3: CASSLELAGADTQYF
size: NA
V: TRBV5-1
J: TRBJ2-3
D: TRBD2

DNA: TGTGCCAGCAGCTTAGGGCCACGGAGCGGGGAGCTGTTTTTT
CDR3: CASSLGPRSGELFF
size: NA
V: TRBV11-1
J: TRBJ2-2
D: NA

DNA: TGCGCCAGCAGTCCAGATCTCAATCAGCCCCAGCATTTT
CDR3: CASSPDLNQPQHF
size: NA
V: TRBV5-1
J: TRBJ1-5
D: NA

DNA: TGTGCCAGCAGCTCCCTAGGACAGGGAGCTAACTATGGCTACACCTTC
CDR3: CASSSLGQGANYGYTF
size: NA
V: TRBV5-5
J: TRBJ1-2
D: TRBD1

DNA: TGCGCCAGCAGCTCCAGACTAGCCGACCCCCGGTTCTTC
CDR3: CASSSRLADPRFF
size: NA
V: TRBV5-1
J: TRBJ2-1
D: TRBD2

DNA: TGTGCTAGCAGCTTATTCAGCGGGGTGAACAATGAGCAGTTCTTC
CDR3: CASSLFSGVNNEQFF
size: many
V: TRBV7-7
J: TRBJ2-1
D: TRBD2

DNA: TGCGCCAGCAGCCAGCCGTTTAGGGGGCTGGACTATGGCTACACCTTC
CDR3: CASSQPFRGLDYGYTF
size: NA
V: TRBV4-1
J: TRBJ1-2
D: TRBD1

DNA: TGCAGCGTTACACTAGCGGGAGAGCTCTCCTACGAGCAGTACTTC
CDR3: CSVTLAGELSYEQYF
size: NA
V: TRBV29-1
J: TRBJ2-7
D: TRBD2

DNA: TGTGCCAGCAGCTTAGTATACAGGGGGCAATACGAGCAGTACTTC
CDR3: CASSLVYRGQYEQYF
size: NA
V: TRBV7-9
J: TRBJ2-7
D: TRBD1

DNA: TGTGCCAGCAGCCCGGCGGGTTGGTTGGCTGAAGCTTTCTTT
CDR3: CASSPAGWLAEAFF
size: NA
V: TRBV5-6
J: TRBJ1-1
D: NA

DNA: TGTGCCAGCAGGAACATGTTAGGGGGATTCTATGGCTACACCTTC
CDR3: CASRNMLGGFYGYTF
size: NA
V: TRBV28
J: TRBJ1-2
D: NA

DNA: TGTGCCAGCTCATATGACAGGGTGGGAAGAACTGAAGCTTTCTTT
CDR3: CASSYDRVGRTEAFF
size: once
V: TRBV18
J: TRBJ1-1
D: TRBD1

DNA: TGTGCCAGCAGCCCCTCCCCGGACACAAACTATGGCTACACCTTC
CDR3: CASSPSPDTNYGYTF
size: NA
V: TRBV7-3
J: TRBJ1-2
D: NA

DNA: TGTGCCAGCAGGGCTACAGGGAGGAACACTGAAGCTTTCTTT
CDR3: CASRATGRNTEAFF
size: NA
V: TRBV14
J: TRBJ1-1
D: NA

DNA: TGTGCCTGGAGTGCAAATACAGGGTCCACCGGGGAGCTGTTTTTT
CDR3: CAWSANTGSTGELFF
size: NA
V: TRBV30
J: TRBJ2-2
D: NA

DNA: TGTGCCAGCTCACCACCCGGGGGGGGAAACCTCTACGAGCAGTACTTC
CDR3: CASSPPGGGNLYEQYF
size: NA
V: TRBV18
J: TRBJ2-7
D: TRBD2

DNA: TGTGCCAGCAGTAAACAGGGGCCCACTGAAGCTTTCTTT
CDR3: CASSKQGPTEAFF
size: once
V: TRBV2
J: TRBJ1-1
D: TRBD1

DNA: TGTGCCAGCAGTAACTCCCCCTATGGCTACACCTTC
CDR3: CASSNSPYGYTF
size: once
V: TRBV28
J: TRBJ1-2
D: NA

DNA: TGCGCCAGCAGCTTGGAGCGGGGCAGGAAGTACTTC
CDR3: CASSLERGRKYF
size: NA
V: TRBV5-1
J: TRBJ2-7
D: TRBD2

DNA: TGTGCCAGCAGTGGGGGCCCTTATGGCTACACCTTC
CDR3: CASSGGPYGYTF
size: NA
V: TRBV2
J: TRBJ1-2
D: NA

DNA: TGTGCCAGCAGTTCCCCCATTCGGGGTCAGCCCCAGCATTTT
CDR3: CASSSPIRGQPQHF
size: NA
V: TRBV27
J: TRBJ1-5
D: NA

DNA: TGTGCCAGCAGCTTAACAGGGTGGGGGAATCAGCCCCAGCATTTT
CDR3: CASSLTGWGNQPQHF
size: NA
V: TRBV7-2
J: TRBJ1-5
D: NA

DNA: TGTGCCAGCAGCCGACAGGGTTTGAACACTGAAGCTTTCTTT
CDR3: CASSRQGLNTEAFF
size: NA
V: TRBV2
J: TRBJ1-1
D: TRBD1

DNA: TGTGCCAGTAGCGGACAGGAAGGCAACGAAAAACTGTTTTTT
CDR3: CASSGQEGNEKLFF
size: NA
V: TRBV19
J: TRBJ1-4
D: TRBD1

DNA: TGTGCCAGCAGCTTAGGCAGGGTAGCAAACTATGGCTACACCTTC
CDR3: CASSLGRVANYGYTF
size: NA
V: TRBV11-2
J: TRBJ1-2
D: NA

DNA: TGTGCCAGCAGCTTAGCCGAGCCTTACCAGACTTATATGGTAGAGCAGTTCTTC
CDR3: CASSLAEPYQTYMVEQFF
size: NA
V: TRBV7-2
J: TRBJ2-1
D: NA

DNA: TGTGCCAGCAGCCGGGACAAAGATAATTCACCCCTCCACTTT
CDR3: CASSRDKDNSPLHF
size: NA
V: TRBV7-3
J: TRBJ1-6
D: NA

DNA: TGTGCCAGCAGCCCTCAGAAGAACACTGAAGCTTTCTTT
CDR3: CASSPQKNTEAFF
size: NA
V: TRBV16
J: TRBJ1-1
D: NA

DNA: TGTGCCAGCAGCATGGCCCGAAAGGGGTTGAACACTGAAGCTTTCTTT
CDR3: CASSMARKGLNTEAFF
size: NA
V: TRBV7-2
J: TRBJ1-1
D: NA

DNA: TGTGCCAGCAGTCCGGGAGGTGGGGGCTACGAGCAGTACTTC
CDR3: CASSPGGGGYEQYF
size: NA
V: TRBV28
J: TRBJ2-7
D: TRBD2